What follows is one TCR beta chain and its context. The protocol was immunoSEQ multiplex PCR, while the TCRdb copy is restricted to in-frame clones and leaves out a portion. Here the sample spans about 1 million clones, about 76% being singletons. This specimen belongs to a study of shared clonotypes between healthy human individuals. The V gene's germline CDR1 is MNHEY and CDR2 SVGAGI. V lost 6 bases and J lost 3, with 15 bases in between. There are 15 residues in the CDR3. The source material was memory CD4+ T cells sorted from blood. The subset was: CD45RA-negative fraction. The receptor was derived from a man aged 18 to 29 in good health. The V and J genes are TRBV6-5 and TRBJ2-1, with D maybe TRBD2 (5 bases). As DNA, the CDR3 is TGTGCCAGCAGGTTAGCCTACGGGGTCTACAATGAGCAGTTCTTC. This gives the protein CASRLAYGVYNEQFF.